The following is a T cell receptor beta chain sequence with its context. Antigen: not known. These data come from a study of CD8+ T cells in alopecia areata. Study-wide results and limits: Clonality exceeded that of normal scalp in lesional scalp, most notably in alopecia totalis/universalis. Scalp samples also yield sequences of resident alphabeta T cells from normal skin.

J lost 2 bases, V lost 2 bases, and 4 bases had no gene match. The germline gives CDR1 MNHNY, CDR2 SVGAGI (reference sequence). This CDR3 is built from 15 residues. Extracted RNA was reverse transcribed into cDNA, the sequencing template. Produced via immunoSEQ multiplex PCR; TCRdb's table is partial and in-frame only. The table has approximately 30,000 clones, about two thirds seen once. V usage is TRBV6-6 and J usage is TRBJ2-5; 8 nucleotides agree with TRBD2. This TCR was sampled from a human donor with alopecia areata. Input material: NKG2D-high CD8+ T cells sorted from blood. The CDR3 here is CASSYLAGGQETQYF. In DNA, the CDR3 is TGTGCCAGCAGTTACCTGGCGGGGGGACAAGAGACCCAGTACTTC.